Listed below are T cell receptor beta chains from one sample, sequenced in a study of spatial heterogeneity in lung cancer. Each CDR3 protein is one row after TCRdb ran MiXCR on the 5' RACE reads. The table has 9,500 or so distinct CDR3 sequences, around an eighth seen once. Sequencing used lung tumor tissue, obtained at surgery. The receptors were gathered from a male donor with early-stage non-small cell lung cancer. The CDR3 runs from the conserved cysteine through the conserved F or W. D genes are given only for firm matches. Clone sizes are given selectively: once, few, many, or a class where the clone is expanded.

D	size	V	J	DNA	CDR3
-	many	TRBV20-1	TRBJ2-7	TGCAGTGCTAAGGGTTCCTACGAGCAGTACTTC	CSAKGSYEQYF
-	once	TRBV13	TRBJ2-3	TGTGCCAGCAGCTTAGCAGGGTATACGCAGTATTTT	CASSLAGYTQYF
-	-	TRBV29-1	TRBJ2-1	TGCAGCGTCGCAAATGAGCAGTTCTTC	CSVANEQFF
-	-	TRBV30	TRBJ1-6	TGTGCCTGGAGTACATACGGAAGCTCACCCCTCCACTTT	CAWSTYGSSPLHF
TRBD2	many	TRBV25-1	TRBJ2-1	TGTGCCAGCAGACCGGGACTAGCGGGAGTCGAGCAGTTCTTC	CASRPGLAGVEQFF
-	many	TRBV5-1	TRBJ1-1	TGCGCCAGCAGCTTGTCGTATGGGACTGAAGCTTTCTTT	CASSLSYGTEAFF
TRBD1	many	TRBV7-9	TRBJ2-4	TGTGCCAGCAGTCGACAGGGGACAGGTGGAAACATTCAGTACTTC	CASSRQGTGGNIQYF
TRBD1	many	TRBV29-1	TRBJ2-5	TGCAGCGCCGGGACAGGGGGAGAGACCCAGTACTTC	CSAGTGGETQYF
-	many	TRBV14	TRBJ1-2	TGTGCCAGCAGCCAAGATCGGGGGTGCCACACCTTC	CASSQDRGCHTF
-	-	TRBV27	TRBJ2-7	TGTGCCAGCAGTTCTGGGGGTCCCTACGAGCAGTACTTC	CASSSGGPYEQYF
TRBD2	many	TRBV27	TRBJ2-7	TGTGCCAGCAGTCATTTACCGGGACTAGTGGTCGAGCAGTACTTC	CASSHLPGLVVEQYF
-	-	TRBV30	TRBJ2-5	TGTGCCTGGTCCCTCGGCAGCGGGGAGACCCAGTACTTC	CAWSLGSGETQYF
TRBD2	once	TRBV20-1	TRBJ2-1	TGCAGTGCTAGTACCCCTAGCGGGAGTTGGAATGAGCAGTTCTTC	CSASTPSGSWNEQFF
TRBD1	many	TRBV18	TRBJ2-3	TGTGCCAGCTCACCAATCGGACAGGGGATGACAGATACGCAGTATTTT	CASSPIGQGMTDTQYF
-	many	TRBV7-9	TRBJ1-1	TGTGCCAGCAGCTTAGCGGCCAGGATGAACACTGAAGCTTTCTTT	CASSLAARMNTEAFF
-	-	TRBV6-5	TRBJ2-7	TGTGCCAGCAGTTACCGCAGAGGCGAGCAGTACTTC	CASSYRRGEQYF